One and the same sample provided the 16 T cell receptor beta chains below, sequenced in a study of blood T cell repertoires in COVID-19. Sequencing was performed with immunoSEQ multiplex PCR; in TCRdb, only in-frame clones are kept and a portion is missing. The profile shows around 160,000 clones, more than 70% of them singletons. Sequenced sample: PBMCs or T cells enriched from blood (not recorded which). These receptors originate from a man in his forties who had recovered from COVID-19.

The gene calls are TRBV4-1 and TRBJ2-7, with D hard to call. Looked up from germline, CDR1 is MGHRA and CDR2 is YSYEKL. Trimming stripped 1 base from V and 3 bases from J, with 7 bases between. This CDR3 has 13 residues. This CDR3 reads CASSQGPLYEQYF. In DNA form, the CDR3 reads TGCGCCAGCAGCCAAGGGCCCCTCTACGAGCAGTACTTC.

The rearrangement links TRBV28 to TRBJ2-7, with a tentative D call TRBD1 (6 bases). V was pared by 8 bases and J by 3 bases, with 17 bases between. Germline V CDR1 and CDR2: MDHEN, SYDVKM. The CDR3 spans 14 residues. The CDR3 DNA is TGTGCCAGCGCGAGCTCTGGGGGCCTCTACGAGCAGTACGTC. This codes for CASASSGGLYEQYV.

This clone appeared many times. The chain uses TRBV30 and TRBJ1-2; D unresolved. V gave up 0 bases and J gave up 3 bases, with 11 bases separating them. This CDR3 has 14 amino acids. CDR1 GTSNPN and CDR2 SVGIG come from the germline V gene (reference sequence). The CDR3 DNA reads as TGTGCCTGGAGTGTCCCCAGACGGGACTATGGCTACACCTTC. It encodes CAWSVPRRDYGYTF.

In its sample, this clone was seen once. V is TRBV6-5 and J is TRBJ1-2; D is unclear. Germline assignment: CDR1 MNHEY and CDR2 SVGAGI. CDR3 length equals 15 residues. The V gene lost 7 bases and the J gene lost 5 bases, with 20 bases spanning the gap. For the CDR3, the DNA is TGTGCCAGCACGACCGCCGGGATGGGGAGGTATGGCTACACCTTC. Its protein product is CASTTAGMGRYGYTF.

Only one count was recorded for this clone. The CDR3 region has the DNA TGTGCCAGCAGCTCAGGGGGAAGTGGAAACACCATATATTTT. Its translation is CASSSGGSGNTIYF. The chain is built from TRBV7-8 and TRBJ1-3; TRBD1 matches 7 bases. The CDR3 spans 14 residues. V dropped 4 bases and J dropped 3; count of bases not matched to a gene: 3. Germline loops: CDR1 SGHVS, CDR2 FQNEAQ.

The V and J genes are TRBV6-5 and TRBJ2-5; 9 nucleotides agree with TRBD2. Looked up from germline, CDR1 is MNHEY and CDR2 is SVGAGI. Trimming cost V 0 bases and J 3 bases; bases outside gene matches: 2. The CDR3 extends over 15 amino acids. Here the CDR3 reads CASSYSGGGEETQYF. CDR3 in DNA: TGTGCCAGCAGTTACTCGGGCGGGGGGGAAGAGACCCAGTACTTC.

The chain is built from TRBV7-2 and TRBJ2-6, with 10 bases matching TRBD1. CDR1 and CDR2 from the germline V gene are SGHTA and FQGNSA. CDR3 length equals 15 residues. The V gene end was trimmed by 5 bases and the J gene end by 2 bases; junction bases not matched to a gene: 0. The CDR3: CASSGTGAGANVLTF. CDR3 coding DNA: TGTGCCAGCAGCGGGACAGGGGCTGGGGCCAACGTCCTGACTTTC.

The gene calls are TRBV29-1 and TRBJ2-5; possible D gene TRBD2, 7 bases. This CDR3 contains 13 residues. Germline V gene lookup returns CDR1 SQVTM and CDR2 ANQGSEA. Trimming shortened V by 3 bases and J by 1 base, and 9 bases separated the two germline ends. The CDR3 DNA sequence: TGCAGCGTTGAGGGAGGGGGCCAAGAGACCCAGTACTTC. It specifies CSVEGGGQETQYF.

J is TRBJ2-5 and V is TRBV7-3; 12 bases match TRBD2. The CDR3 sequence is 19 residues long. Germline CDR1 SGHTA, CDR2 FQGTGA. V lost 1 base, J lost 3 bases, and 12 bases stayed unmatched. The CDR3 sequence is CASSLIRQIRLAGEETQYF. The CDR3 coding sequence is TGTGCCAGCAGCTTAATAAGACAAATCCGACTAGCGGGGGAAGAGACCCAGTACTTC.

The J gene is TRBJ1-5, the V gene TRBV4-1; 8 nucleotides line up with TRBD1. Germline values: CDR1 MGHRA, CDR2 YSYEKL. V was clipped by 6 bases and J by 0 bases; unmatched bases: 4. The CDR3 is 15 amino acids. The chain's CDR3 is CASSQDRDSNQPQHF. DNA for the CDR3: TGCGCCAGCAGTCAGGACAGGGATAGCAATCAGCCCCAGCATTTT.

This chain links TRBV7-2 with TRBJ1-1; a possible D gene is TRBD1 (6 bases). V dropped 1 base and J dropped 5 bases, with 11 bases sitting between them. The CDR3 has 14 amino acids. CDR1 is SGHTA, CDR2 FQGNSA, per germline. CDR3 bases: TGTGCCAGCAGCTTAGTAGGGGGAGGGACTGAAGCTTTCTTT. Its protein is CASSLVGGGTEAFF.

The V gene is TRBV9, the J gene TRBJ2-1, with 8 positions matching TRBD1. The CDR3 is 17 residues long. In germline, CDR1 is SGDLS, CDR2 YYNGEE. Losses at the gene ends were 2 bases for V and 0 bases for J; bases not matched to a gene: 7. CDR3: CASSVPRGPSSYNEQFF. Here the CDR3 DNA reads TGTGCCAGCAGCGTTCCCAGGGGGCCAAGCTCCTACAATGAGCAGTTCTTC.

This clone was observed a single time. The genes are TRBV29-1 and TRBJ1-6; 8 bases agree with TRBD1. V shed 4 bases and J 7 bases; nucleotides not matched to a gene: 9. This CDR3 has 15 amino acids. Germline lookup yields CDR1 SQVTM and CDR2 ANQGSEA. CDR3 nucleotides: TGCAGCGTTGTAGTGGGACAGGCTGGGAATTCACCCCTCCACTTT. This sequence encodes CSVVVGQAGNSPLHF. The complete variable domain, with remaining parts taken from reference TRBV29-1 and TRBJ1-6, reads SAVISQKPSRDICQRGTSLTIQCQVDSQVTMMFWYRQQPGQSLTLIATANQGSEATYESGFVIDKFPISRPNLTFSTLTVSNMSPEDSSIYLCSVVVGQAGNSPLHFGNGTRLTVT.

V is TRBV10-3 and J is TRBJ2-6; 8 bases match TRBD1. Trimming at V came to 3 bases and at J to 1 base, leaving 5 bases not matched to a gene. The CDR3 extends over 17 amino acids. Germline V gene sequence: CDR1 ENHRY, CDR2 SYGVKD. The CDR3: CAISDPGQASGANVLTF. DNA of the CDR3: TGTGCCATCAGTGACCCGGGACAGGCTTCTGGGGCCAACGTCCTGACTTTC.

CDR3 DNA: TGTGCCAGCAGCGGGACAGTCACTAACTATGGCTACACCTTC. Amino acid sequence: CASSGTVTNYGYTF. This chain connects TRBV9 to TRBJ1-2; the D gene is possibly TRBD1 (6 bases). In germline, CDR1 is SGDLS, CDR2 YYNGEE. V was shortened by 3 bases and J by 0 bases, with 9 bases between the two germline ends. There are 14 residues in the CDR3.

The V call is TRBV7-8, the J call TRBJ1-6, with TRBD1 matching over 7 bases. The CDR3 totals 15 residues. Germline V gene data show CDR1 as SGHVS and CDR2 as FQNEAQ. V dropped 1 base and J dropped 5; count of bases not matched to a gene: 2. The CDR3 nucleotides are TGTGCCAGCAGCTTAGGACAGGGAAATAATTCACCCCTCCACTTT. Its protein product is CASSLGQGNNSPLHF.